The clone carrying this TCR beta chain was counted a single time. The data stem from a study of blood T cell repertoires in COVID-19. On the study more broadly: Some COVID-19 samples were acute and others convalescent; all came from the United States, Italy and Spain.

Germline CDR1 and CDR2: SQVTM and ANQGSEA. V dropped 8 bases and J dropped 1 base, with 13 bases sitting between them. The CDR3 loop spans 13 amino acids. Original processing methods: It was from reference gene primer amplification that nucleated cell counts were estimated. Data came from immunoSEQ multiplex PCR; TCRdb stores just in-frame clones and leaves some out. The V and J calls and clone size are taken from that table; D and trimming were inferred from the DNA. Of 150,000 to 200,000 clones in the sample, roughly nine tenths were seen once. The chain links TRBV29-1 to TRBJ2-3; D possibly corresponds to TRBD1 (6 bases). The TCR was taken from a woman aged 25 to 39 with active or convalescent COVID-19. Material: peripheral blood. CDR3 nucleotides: TGCAGCCCCAGGGGAGAGGGCACAGATACGCAGTATTTT. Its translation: CSPRGEGTDTQYF.